Below are 7 T cell receptor beta chains sequenced from a single sample in a study of cytomegalovirus exposure and HLA in healthy donors. Vbeta (60) and Jbeta (13) primers were used in the PCR. Profiled with immunoSEQ multiplex PCR; TCRdb holds only in-frame clones, not every one. The sample contains about 110,000 clones, approximately 81% of which appear only once. Sequenced: PBMCs. Source of these receptors: a woman in her twenties or thirties in good health and CMV-seronegative.

This clone was detected only once. The chain is built from TRBV2 and TRBJ1-1; 8 bases are shared with TRBD1. Trimming cost V 3 bases and J 5 bases; bases outside gene matches: 11. In germline, CDR1 is SNHLY, CDR2 FYNNEI. The CDR3 length is 16 residues. The CDR3 protein is CASSDDSRGRGTEAFF. The CDR3 DNA reads TGTGCCAGCAGTGATGATTCCAGGGGGCGAGGAACTGAAGCTTTCTTT.

This chain links TRBV5-6 with TRBJ2-2; 11 nucleotides match TRBD1. The CDR3 is made up of 15 amino acids. Germline V gene sequence: CDR1 SGHDT, CDR2 YYEEEE. V gave up 3 bases and J gave up 5 bases; unmatched junction bases: 3. This CDR3 is CASSWGTGGTGELFF. In nucleotides, the CDR3 is TGTGCCAGCAGCTGGGGGACAGGGGGTACCGGGGAGCTGTTTTTT.

The V gene is TRBV28, the J gene TRBJ2-1; TRBD2 agrees at 11 bases. This CDR3 has 17 residues. Per germline, CDR1 MDHEN and CDR2 SYDVKM. Germline trimming cut 6 bases from V and 3 bases from J; bases unmatched to any gene: 10. The CDR3 loop is CASSSPILAGGYNEQFF. The CDR3 coding sequence is TGTGCCAGCAGCTCTCCAATTCTAGCGGGAGGCTACAATGAGCAGTTCTTC.

J is TRBJ2-7 and V is TRBV4-1; 14 nucleotides match TRBD2. V lost 3 bases to trimming and J lost 10 bases; unmatched junction nucleotides: 5. Germline CDR1 MGHRA, CDR2 YSYEKL. The CDR3 covers 14 residues. For the CDR3, the DNA is TGCGCCAGCAGCCAGACTAGCGGGAGGGCCTCTCAGTACTTC. Translating it yields CASSQTSGRASQYF.

Of note for this clone: Mismatch with germline at one junction end may stem from a read error. The rearrangement joins TRBV14 to TRBJ2-1, with TRBD2 matching 10 bases. Germline V gives CDR1 SGHDN, CDR2 FVKESK. This CDR3 region has 16 residues. CDR3 nucleotides: TGTGCCAGCAGCCAAGTGGGTAGCGGGAGGAACAATGAGCGGTTCTTC. Translated: CASSQVGSGRNNERFF. The full variable domain, in which reference TRBV14 and TRBJ2-1 provide the parts outside the CDR3, is EAGVTQFPSHSVIEKGQTVTLRCDPISGHDNLYWYRRVMGKEIKFLLHFVKESKQDESGMPNNRFLAERTGGTYSTLKVQPAELEDSGVYFCASSQVGSGRNNERFFGPGTRLTVL.

The V call is TRBV5-4, the J call TRBJ2-2; 9 bases line up with TRBD2. The CDR3 contains 19 residues. With 4 bases clipped from V and 0 bases from J, the junction kept 13 bases outside the gene matches. Germline values: CDR1 SGHNT, CDR2 YYREEE (reference sequence). CDR3: CASSPKFGAGGTNTGELFF. The CDR3 DNA sequence: TGTGCCAGCAGCCCCAAGTTTGGGGCGGGAGGGACGAACACCGGGGAGCTGTTTTTT. The whole variable domain, remainder taken from reference TRBV5-4 and TRBJ2-2, is ETGVTQSPTHLIKTRGQQVTLRCSSQSGHNTVSWYQQALGQGPQFIFQYYREEENGRGNFPPRFSGLQFPNYSSELNVNALELDDSALYLCASSPKFGAGGTNTGELFFGEGSRLTVL.

In its sample, this clone was seen a few times. As DNA, the CDR3 is TGTGCCAGCAGCCCGCGTTCTGCGGGAGGGCCGCGTGAGCAGTTCTTC. It specifies CASSPRSAGGPREQFF. This rearrangement joins TRBV7-9 to TRBJ2-1, with 9 bases matching TRBD2. The germline V gene encodes CDR1 SEHNR and CDR2 FQNEAQ (reference sequence). The J segment lost 9 bases and the V segment lost 5 bases, leaving 14 bases of the junction unmatched. CDR3 size: 16 residues.